The T cell receptor (beta chain) described here comes from a study of blood T cells in healthy people across ages. Study results and caveats: From one million sequenced T cells, diversity estimates were lower bounds. Per million T cells, TCR beta diversity dropped roughly linearly as age increased.

As for this clonotype: Antigen specificity is unknown.

There are 15 residues in the CDR3. Through a sample-barcoded 5' primer and a J-beta primer mix, a second PCR was run for roughly 6 to 11 cycles. Every cDNA was tagged by a template-switch adaptor with 12 random nucleotides. TCRdb passed the 5' RACE reads through MiXCR, listing each CDR3 protein once. Of 2 million or so distinct CDR3 sequences in the sample, roughly 50% were seen once. Per-sample yields of isolated PBMCs were at least 7 million. The sequence derives from a woman between 35 and 50 years old in good health. The sequencing input was blood. V gene TRBV12-3 or TRBV12-4 combines with J gene TRBJ2-7; 8 nucleotides match TRBD2. The DNA end lines up better with TRBJ2-5; the J call may be wrong. The CDR3, as DNA: TGTGCCAGCAGCTCGACTAGCGTAGGCCCAGAGACCCAGTACTTC. This gives the protein CASSSTSVGPETQYF.